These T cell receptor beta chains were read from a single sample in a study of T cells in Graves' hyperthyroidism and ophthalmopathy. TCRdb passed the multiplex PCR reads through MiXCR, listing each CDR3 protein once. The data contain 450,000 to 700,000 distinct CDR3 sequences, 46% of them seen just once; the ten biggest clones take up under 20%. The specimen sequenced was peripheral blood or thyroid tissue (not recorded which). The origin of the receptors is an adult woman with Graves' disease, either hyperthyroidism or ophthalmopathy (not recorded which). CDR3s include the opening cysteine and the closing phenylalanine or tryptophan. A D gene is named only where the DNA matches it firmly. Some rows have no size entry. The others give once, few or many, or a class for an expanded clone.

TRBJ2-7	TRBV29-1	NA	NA	CSVDQTGMGSSYEQYF	TGCAGCGTCGACCAAACCGGGATGGGGAGCTCCTACGAGCAGTACTTC
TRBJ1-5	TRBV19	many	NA	CASSIVFQNQPQHF	TGTGCCAGTAGTATTGTTTTCCAAAATCAGCCCCAGCATTTT
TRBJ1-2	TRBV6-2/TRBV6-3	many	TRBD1	CASKRTGLNYGYTF	TGTGCCAGCAAAAGGACAGGGCTTAACTATGGCTACACCTTC
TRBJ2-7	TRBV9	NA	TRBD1	CASRPGDRGYEQYF	TGTGCCAGCCGCCCCGGGGACAGGGGGTACGAGCAGTACTTC
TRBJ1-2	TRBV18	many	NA	CASSPRDGYDGYTF	TGTGCCAGCTCACCCCGGGACGGGTACGATGGCTACACCTTC
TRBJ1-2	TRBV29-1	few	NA	CSVVTASGYTF	TGCAGCGTTGTCACCGCCTCTGGCTACACCTTC
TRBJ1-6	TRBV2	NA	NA	CASIEFTENSPLHF	TGTGCCAGCATTGAGTTTACAGAAAATTCACCCCTCCACTTT
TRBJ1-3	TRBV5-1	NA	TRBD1	CASSWGTGGNTIYF	TGCGCCAGCAGCTGGGGGACAGGCGGAAACACCATATATTTT
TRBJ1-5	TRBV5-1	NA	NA	CASSPLGASNQPQHF	TGCGCCAGCAGCCCCTTGGGCGCGTCCAATCAGCCCCAGCATTTT
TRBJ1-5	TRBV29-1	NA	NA	CSVEDGQVNGETQHF	TGCAGCGTTGAAGATGGGCAGGTAAACGGAGAGACCCAGCATTTT
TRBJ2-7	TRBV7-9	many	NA	CASSPQPGRAGTYEQYF	TGTGCCAGCAGCCCTCAGCCAGGGAGAGCAGGGACCTACGAGCAGTACTTC
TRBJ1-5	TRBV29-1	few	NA	CSVVSGIGPQHF	TGCAGCGTTGTGTCGGGGATAGGGCCCCAGCATTTT
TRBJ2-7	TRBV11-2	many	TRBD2	CASSLVGGSSYEQYF	TGCGCCAGCAGCTTGGTTGGCGGGAGCTCCTACGAGCAGTACTTC
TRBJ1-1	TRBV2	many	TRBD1	CASRISPTGTTEAFF	TGTGCCAGCAGGATTTCCCCGACAGGGACCACTGAAGCTTTCTTT
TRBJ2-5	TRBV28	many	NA	CASSSLETQYF	TGCGCCAGCAGCTCCTTGGAGACCCAGTACTTC
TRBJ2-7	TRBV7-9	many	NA	CASSPPSYGTYEQYF	TGTGCCAGCAGCCCCCCTAGTTATGGAACCTACGAGCAGTACTTC
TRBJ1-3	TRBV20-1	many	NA	CSAIPPRRSGNTIYF	TGCAGTGCTATCCCCCCCCGTCGCTCTGGAAACACCATATATTTT
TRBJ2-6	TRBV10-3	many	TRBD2	CAIGGLAGKAGANVLTF	TGTGCCATCGGGGGGCTAGCGGGAAAGGCTGGGGCCAACGTCCTGACTTTC
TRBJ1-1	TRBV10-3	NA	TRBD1	CAVLDRGNTEAFF	TGTGCCGTCCTTGACAGGGGGAACACTGAAGCTTTCTTT
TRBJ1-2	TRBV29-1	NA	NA	CSLRGPHYGYTF	TGCAGCTTAAGAGGGCCTCACTATGGCTACACCTTC
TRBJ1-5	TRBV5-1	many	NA	CASSLEGGLNQPQHF	TGCGCCAGCAGCTTGGAGGGGGGTTTGAATCAGCCCCAGCATTTT
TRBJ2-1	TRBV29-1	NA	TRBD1	CSVTGTGNEQFF	TGCAGCGTCACCGGGACAGGGAATGAGCAGTTCTTC
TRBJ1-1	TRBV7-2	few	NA	CASSSPTEFTEAFF	TGTGCCAGCAGCTCGCCTACAGAGTTCACTGAAGCTTTCTTT
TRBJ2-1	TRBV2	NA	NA	CASSRERYFQFF	TGTGCCAGCAGTCGGGAGAGGTATTTTCAGTTCTTC
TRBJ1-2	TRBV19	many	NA	CASSILGQGGYGYTF	TGTGCCAGTAGTATTCTTGGCCAGGGAGGCTATGGCTACACCTTC
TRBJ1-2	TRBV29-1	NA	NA	CASSLVLQGYGYTF	TGTGCCAGCAGCTTAGTATTACAGGGCTATGGCTACACCTTC
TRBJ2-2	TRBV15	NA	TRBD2	CATLAGGGRSNTGELSW	TGTGCCACCCTAGCCGGGGGCGGGAGGTCGAACACCGGGGAGCTGTCTTGG
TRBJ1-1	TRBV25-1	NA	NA	CASSFIGSTEAFF	TGTGCCAGCAGCTTCATCGGGAGCACTGAAGCTTTCTTT
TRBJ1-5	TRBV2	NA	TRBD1	CASQDRRNQPQHF	TGTGCCAGTCAGGACAGGAGAAATCAGCCCCAGCATTTT
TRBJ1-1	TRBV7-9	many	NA	CASSPQENFAEAFF	TGTGCCAGCAGCCCTCAGGAAAACTTCGCTGAAGCTTTCTTT
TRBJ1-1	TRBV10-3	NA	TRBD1	CAIRDRGDRVSQDTEAFF	TGTGCCATCAGGGATCGTGGGGACAGGGTATCCCAGGACACTGAAGCTTTCTTT
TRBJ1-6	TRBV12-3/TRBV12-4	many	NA	CASSTGLRNSPLHF	TGTGCCAGCAGCACGGGACTGAGGAACTCACCCCTCCACTTT
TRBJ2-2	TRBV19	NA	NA	CASIRQGGSGELFF	TGTGCCAGTATCCGACAGGGAGGATCCGGGGAGCTGTTTTTT
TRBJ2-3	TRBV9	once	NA	CASSGVDGQFGDTQYF	TGTGCCAGCAGCGGAGTCGATGGACAGTTTGGGGATACGCAGTATTTT
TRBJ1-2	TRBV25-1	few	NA	CASSEYADYGYTF	TGTGCCAGCAGTGAATATGCAGACTATGGCTACACCTTC
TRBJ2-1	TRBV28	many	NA	CASKWGSTSDGEQFF	TGTGCCAGCAAATGGGGCTCCACGTCGGACGGGGAGCAGTTCTTC
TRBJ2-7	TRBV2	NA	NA	CASSAEPGTGEQYF	TGTGCCAGCAGTGCAGAACCGGGGACGGGCGAGCAGTACTTC
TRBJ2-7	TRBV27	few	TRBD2	CASSSHSGGGEQYF	TGTGCCAGCAGTTCTCACTCGGGAGGGGGCGAGCAGTACTTC
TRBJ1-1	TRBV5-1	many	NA	CASSLGGGPAFF	TGCGCCAGCAGCTTGGGAGGAGGGCCAGCTTTCTTT